This T cell receptor (beta chain) was captured by sequencing in a study of beta chain features in type 1 diabetes. Overall study findings and caveats: Among patients with Type 1 diabetes, TCRB CDR3s were moderately but significantly shorter in every one of the four CD4+ subsets.

This clone has a handful of counts. Antigen specificity is unknown. Germline assignment: CDR1 SEHNR and CDR2 FQNEAQ (reference sequence). V was clipped by 5 bases and J by 2 bases, with 13 bases between them. The CDR3 spans 15 residues. Expressed TCRB transcripts got sequenced, as all isolated RNA was reverse transcribed. Around 1.1 million reads per sample were averaged for stem cell-like memory samples. Profiled with immunoSEQ multiplex PCR; TCRdb holds only in-frame clones, not every one. The data contain approximately 15,000 clones, less than 85% of them singletons. The chain carries TRBV7-9 and TRBJ2-1, with D possibly matching TRBD2 (5 bases). The sample was stem cell memory CD4+ T cells from blood. This sequence originates from a woman under 30 with type 1 diabetes. The CDR3 region is CASSRTGRAYNEQFF. Written as DNA, the CDR3 is TGTGCCAGCAGCAGGACGGGAAGAGCCTACAATGAGCAGTTCTTC.